This section outlines one TCR beta chain sequence together with its context. Its antigen target is currently unknown. Nothing much larger sits one base from this clone, and base qualities are not available. This entry is derived from a study of T cell responses to AZD1222 COVID-19 vaccine (dated by TCRdb to the early 2020s). About the study as a whole: AZD1222 recipients whose second dose came at about 4 weeks and those whose second dose came at about 12 weeks were combined into one group, since spike-specific TCR depth and breadth did not differ between the two schedules. A total of 233 trial participants underwent TCR sequencing, of whom 207 received two doses of AZD1222 and some 26 received two doses of the MenACWY control vaccine. Trial participants were enrolled by age into 18-55, 56-69 and 70-plus year subgroups, with approximately 160, 26 and 62 TCR-sequenced participants respectively.

The time point label, read with the paper, signifies: baseline before first vaccination. Vaccinee samples were obtained from the UK trials COV001 and COV002, which included a single-blind randomized controlled phase 2/3 trial of AZD1222 (ChAdOx1 nCoV-19) in healthy adults. For TCRbeta chain sequencing, PBMC samples from trial participants were taken at day 0 and at day 28 after the second dose. What the research found in general, with its limitations: Because no day 14 peak-response samples were available, the repertoires could be characterized only after the peak T cell response. In the small 56-69-year group, the increase in depth fell short of significance, most likely because of low power. Spike-specific TCR breadth and depth rose significantly after two AZD1222 doses compared with day 0 and with MenACWY recipients. Reportedly, almost half of the unique spike-specific TCRs recognized epitopes lying outside the regions that are mutated in the B.1.351 and B.1.1.7 variants. CD4 TCRs associated with the vaccine covered the entire spike protein, and the dominant responses were in regions 160-218 and 743-854. Participants were mostly white British and included more females than males, and it was suggested by the authors that clonal diversity may have been underestimated. Conclusions about previously exposed vaccinees are limited because only five or six AZD1222 recipients were SARS-CoV-2 seropositive at baseline.

V loses 4 bases, J loses 0 bases, and the germline ends lie 13 bases apart. The CDR3 runs 16 residues from the cysteine to the phenylalanine. Only the CDR3 portion is preserved as DNA: 48 bases, with reading frame beginning at the first base. Looking up the germline V gene yields CDR1 MNHEY and CDR2 SVGAGI. The CDR3 regions of human TCRbeta chains were analyzed by immunosequencing. The paper's processing steps were these. TCRs in the repertoires were matched against a reference library of SARS-CoV-2-specific TCRs that had been generated with the MIRA antigen-specificity platform. Breadth was defined as the fraction of unique TCRs that were SARS-CoV-2-associated. Depth was defined as the fraction of total T cells that were SARS-CoV-2-associated. Using the MIRA data, each spike-specific TCR was mapped to the spike region that the TCR reacts to and placed in a CD4 or CD8 class. Log10-transformed breadth and depth values were compared by one-way ANOVA with Sidak's multiple comparisons tests. The table comes from immuneACCESS by way of TCRdb, which keeps in-frame sequences with V and J called. Part of the clones is missing from these tables; in studies checked, under half for an unresolved V gene and the rest for unknown reasons. That table gives V, J and clone size, and the DNA gave D and trimming. The sample table contains about 79,000 clones; only one count was recorded for 80% of them. Approximately 22% of the sample is taken by the ten largest.

The input for sequencing was peripheral blood, taken on day 0 of AZD1222 vaccination. The chain is assembled from TRBV6-5 and TRBJ1-3; the D gene lacks a confident call. The sequence was obtained from an adult in good health. The nucleotide sequence reads as follows: TGTGCCAGCAGTTCCCGACCCGGAGACTCTGGAAACACCATATATTTT. The translation is CASSSRPGDSGNTIYF.